The clone carrying this T cell receptor (beta chain) appeared once. The sample belongs to a study of technical replicates of blood from several donors. Clones were read by immunoSEQ multiplex PCR, and TCRdb kept only the in-frame ones, dropping some. The table has some 68,000 clones, nearly 97% seen once. Sequencing was done on a sample of T cells isolated from PBMCs. The TCR comes from a human donor in good health.

CDR3 region: CASSFRQGRNTEAFF. The DNA of the CDR3 is TGTGCCAGCAGCTTCAGACAGGGGCGAAACACTGAAGCTTTCTTT. This rearrangement joins TRBV5-8 to TRBJ1-1; 8 bases map to TRBD1. The CDR3 loop spans 15 amino acids. Looked up from germline, CDR1 is SGHTS and CDR2 is YDEGEE. J was trimmed by 2 bases and V by 2 bases; bases with no gene match: 5.